This is a list of T cell receptor beta chains from one sample in a study of T-cell memory formation after mild COVID-19. One entry per CDR3 protein, called by TCRdb with MiXCR from the 5' RACE reads. The data contain more than 300,000 distinct CDR3 sequences, around 20% of them seen just once; the ten biggest clones take up about 21%. The sequencing input was PBMCs or a T cell subset sorted from them (not recorded which). The origin of the receptors is a man between 18 and 35 years old who had mild COVID-19 (a few samples of this study predate the infection). Cell type and time point are not known. Each CDR3 is given with its conserved first and last residue. Each record gives: V gene, clone size, J gene, D gene, CDR3 protein, CDR3 DNA. The D gene is left open where the match is weak. Size is stated for part of the rows, as once, few or many counts, or as a class when the clone is expanded.

TRBV7-9	-	TRBJ2-3	-	CASSPYAGGASTDTQYF	TGTGCCAGCAGCCCGTACGCCGGCGGGGCTAGCACAGATACGCAGTATTTT
TRBV7-2	many	TRBJ2-7	-	CASSLGPEIYEQYF	TGTGCCAGCAGCTTAGGTCCAGAGATTTACGAGCAGTACTTC
TRBV3-1	-	TRBJ2-1	TRBD2	CASSQDLSGGNNEQFF	TGTGCCAGCAGCCAAGACCTCAGCGGGGGCAACAATGAGCAGTTCTTC
TRBV5-1	-	TRBJ1-1	-	CASSREGRITEAFF	TGCGCCAGCAGCCGGGAGGGAAGGATCACTGAAGCTTTCTTT
TRBV4-2	-	TRBJ2-2	-	CASSPLWGENTGELFF	TGTGCCAGCAGCCCCTTGTGGGGGGAAAACACCGGGGAGCTGTTTTTT
TRBV25-1	many	TRBJ2-7	-	CASSMDSYEQYF	TGTGCCAGCAGTATGGATTCCTACGAGCAGTACTTC
TRBV12-3/TRBV12-4	-	TRBJ2-4	-	CASSLIELGIQYF	TGTGCCAGCAGTTTAATCGAGTTGGGCATTCAGTACTTC
TRBV5-1	-	TRBJ1-4	-	CASSFRDTNEKLFF	TGCGCCAGCAGCTTCAGGGATACTAATGAAAAACTGTTTTTT
TRBV4-3	many	TRBJ2-3	-	CASSSSLLRDTQYF	TGCGCCAGCAGCTCCTCCCTCCTTCGCGATACGCAGTATTTT
TRBV11-3	few	TRBJ2-2	TRBD2	CASSSSGGANTGELFF	TGTGCCAGCAGCAGTAGCGGGGGGGCGAACACCGGGGAGCTGTTTTTT
TRBV7-9	-	TRBJ1-1	-	CASSLASGSTEAFF	TGTGCCAGCAGCTTAGCATCGGGGTCTACTGAAGCTTTCTTT
TRBV10-2	-	TRBJ2-1	-	CASSERLGYSYNEQFF	TGCGCCAGCAGTGAGCGTCTGGGGTACTCCTACAATGAGCAGTTCTTC
TRBV7-2	many	TRBJ1-5	TRBD1	CASSPTGQGGQPQHF	TGTGCCAGCAGCCCGACCGGACAGGGAGGGCAGCCCCAGCATTTT
TRBV7-9	-	TRBJ1-6	TRBD1	CASSPRPGQSNSPLHF	TGTGCCAGCAGCCCTCGTCCGGGACAGAGTAATTCACCCCTCCACTTT
TRBV20-1	-	TRBJ2-7	TRBD2	CSARVISGGPEQYF	TGCAGTGCTAGAGTTATTAGCGGGGGCCCCGAGCAGTACTTC
TRBV15	few	TRBJ1-6	-	CATSTETGSPLHF	TGTGCCACCAGCACCGAAACAGGGTCACCCCTCCACTTT
TRBV20-1	few	TRBJ1-5	-	CSARGAAISNQPQHF	TGCAGTGCTAGAGGTGCGGCCATTAGCAATCAGCCCCAGCATTTT
TRBV7-9	-	TRBJ1-2	TRBD1	CASGPRDRILYGYTF	TGTGCCAGCGGACCCCGGGACAGAATACTCTATGGCTACACCTTC
TRBV7-9	-	TRBJ2-1	-	CASNPGDPTYNEQFF	TGTGCCAGCAACCCGGGAGACCCTACTTACAATGAGCAGTTCTTC
TRBV19	few	TRBJ1-3	-	CASSGVLSGNTIYF	TGTGCCAGCTCAGGGGTACTCTCTGGAAACACCATATATTTT
TRBV5-1	-	TRBJ2-1	-	CASNPGVLADNNEQFF	TGCGCCAGCAACCCGGGAGTACTAGCAGATAACAATGAGCAGTTCTTC
TRBV7-7	few	TRBJ2-2	TRBD2	CASSPVGLVVAGELFF	TGTGCTAGCAGCCCCGTCGGACTAGTTGTAGCCGGGGAGCTGTTTTTT
TRBV12-3/TRBV12-4	-	TRBJ2-5	TRBD2	CASSNSSAGVHQETQYF	TGTGCCAGCAGCAACTCGTCAGCGGGGGTCCACCAAGAGACCCAGTACTTC
TRBV3-1	-	TRBJ2-3	-	CASSLTSSGDTQYF	TGTGCCAGCAGCCTAACTAGCAGTGGAGATACGCAGTATTTT
TRBV7-9	-	TRBJ1-5	-	CASSLGNRPQHF	TGTGCCAGCAGCTTAGGTAACCGGCCCCAGCATTTT
TRBV7-2	-	TRBJ2-3	TRBD1	CASSPWDRVADTQYF	TGTGCCAGCAGCCCCTGGGACAGAGTGGCAGATACGCAGTATTTT
TRBV5-1	few	TRBJ2-5	TRBD1	CASSLAGTGGETQYF	TGCGCCAGCAGCTTGGCGGGGACAGGGGGAGAGACCCAGTACTTC
TRBV11-2	-	TRBJ2-2	TRBD2	CASSAGLAGPGELFF	TGTGCCAGCAGCGCCGGACTAGCGGGGCCCGGGGAGCTGTTTTTT
TRBV2	-	TRBJ2-5	-	CASSGRTSQETQYF	TGTGCCAGCAGTGGACGTACAAGTCAAGAGACCCAGTACTTC
TRBV5-1	many	TRBJ2-5	TRBD2	CASSRLAGGLQETQYF	TGCGCCAGCAGCAGACTAGCGGGGGGCCTCCAAGAGACCCAGTACTTC
TRBV9	-	TRBJ2-5	-	CASSVSVIETQYF	TGTGCCAGCAGCGTGTCGGTGATAGAGACCCAGTACTTC
TRBV5-6	-	TRBJ2-3	TRBD2	CASSPGTRISDTQYF	TGTGCCAGCAGCCCGGGGACTAGAATTTCGGATACGCAGTATTTT
TRBV12-3/TRBV12-4	-	TRBJ2-7	-	CAPDVWVYEQYF	TGTGCCCCCGACGTATGGGTCTACGAGCAGTACTTC
TRBV7-6	few	TRBJ2-1	TRBD2	CASSPSGTSYNEQFF	TGTGCCAGCAGCCCTAGCGGGACCTCCTACAATGAGCAGTTCTTC
TRBV6-5	many	TRBJ1-2	TRBD1	CASSYPATGDGGYTF	TGTGCCAGCAGTTACCCCGCGACAGGGGATGGGGGCTACACCTTC
TRBV6-5	few	TRBJ2-2	TRBD2	CASSYDGVGRGTGELFF	TGTGCCAGCAGTTACGATGGCGTCGGGCGGGGGACCGGGGAGCTGTTTTTT
TRBV12-3/TRBV12-4	-	TRBJ1-1	-	CASSFTGHWDTEAFF	TGTGCCAGCAGTTTTACAGGGCATTGGGACACTGAAGCTTTCTTT
TRBV20-1	few	TRBJ2-2	-	CSARDLTGTSNTGELFF	TGCAGTGCTAGAGACCTTACCGGGACATCGAACACCGGGGAGCTGTTTTTT
TRBV5-1	-	TRBJ1-1	-	CASSAETGWATEAFF	TGCGCCAGCAGCGCCGAGACAGGTTGGGCCACTGAAGCTTTCTTT
TRBV7-9	many	TRBJ1-2	-	CASSKQGTHRFGYTF	TGTGCCAGCAGCAAACAAGGGACACATCGTTTTGGCTACACCTTC
TRBV7-8	-	TRBJ1-5	-	CASSLGVRGADQPQHF	TGTGCCAGCAGCTTAGGAGTGAGGGGGGCGGATCAGCCCCAGCATTTT
TRBV20-1	-	TRBJ2-1	TRBD2	CSASEAGTSGGYEQFF	TGCAGTGCTAGCGAAGCCGGGACTAGCGGTGGCTATGAGCAGTTCTTC
TRBV5-6	few	TRBJ1-2	-	CASSLGAGYGYTF	TGTGCCAGCAGCTTGGGGGCCGGCTATGGCTACACCTTC
TRBV7-9	-	TRBJ1-2	-	CASSGYRSGDGGYTF	TGTGCCAGCAGCGGTTATCGATCCGGGGACGGCGGCTACACCTTC
TRBV10-3	-	TRBJ2-7	-	CAISAGDSYEQYF	TGTGCCATCAGTGCGGGGGATTCCTACGAGCAGTACTTC